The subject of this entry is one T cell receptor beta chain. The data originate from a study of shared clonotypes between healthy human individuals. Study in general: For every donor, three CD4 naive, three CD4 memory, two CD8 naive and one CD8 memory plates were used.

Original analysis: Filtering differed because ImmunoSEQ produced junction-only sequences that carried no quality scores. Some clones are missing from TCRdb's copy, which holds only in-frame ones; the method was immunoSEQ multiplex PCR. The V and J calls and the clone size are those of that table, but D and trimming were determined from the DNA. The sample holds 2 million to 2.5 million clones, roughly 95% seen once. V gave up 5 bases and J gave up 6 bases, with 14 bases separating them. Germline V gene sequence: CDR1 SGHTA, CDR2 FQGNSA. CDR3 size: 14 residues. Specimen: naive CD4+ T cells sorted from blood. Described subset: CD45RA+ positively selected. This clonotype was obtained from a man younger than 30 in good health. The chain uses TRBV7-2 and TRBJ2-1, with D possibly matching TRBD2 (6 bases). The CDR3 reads CASSPGTWGNEQFF. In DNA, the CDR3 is TGTGCCAGCAGCCCAGGGACTTGGGGCAATGAGCAGTTCTTC.